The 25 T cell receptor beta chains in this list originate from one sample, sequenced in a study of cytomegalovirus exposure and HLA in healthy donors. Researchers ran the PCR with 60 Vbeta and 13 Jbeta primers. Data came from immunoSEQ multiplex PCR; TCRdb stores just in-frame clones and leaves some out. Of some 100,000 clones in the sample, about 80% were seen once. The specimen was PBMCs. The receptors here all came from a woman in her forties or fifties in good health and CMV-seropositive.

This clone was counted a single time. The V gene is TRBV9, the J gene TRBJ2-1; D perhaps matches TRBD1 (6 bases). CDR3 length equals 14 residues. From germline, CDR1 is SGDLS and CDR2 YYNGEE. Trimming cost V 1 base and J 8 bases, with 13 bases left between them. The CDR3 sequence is CASSVTGRFDEQFF. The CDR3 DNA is TGTGCCAGCAGCGTAACAGGGCGATTTGATGAGCAGTTCTTC.

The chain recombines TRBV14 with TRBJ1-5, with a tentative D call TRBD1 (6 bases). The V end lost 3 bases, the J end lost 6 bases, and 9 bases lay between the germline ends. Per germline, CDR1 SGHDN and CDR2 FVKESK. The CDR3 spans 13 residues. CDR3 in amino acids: CASSQTGFQPQHF. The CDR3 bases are TGTGCCAGCAGCCAGACAGGATTTCAGCCCCAGCATTTT.

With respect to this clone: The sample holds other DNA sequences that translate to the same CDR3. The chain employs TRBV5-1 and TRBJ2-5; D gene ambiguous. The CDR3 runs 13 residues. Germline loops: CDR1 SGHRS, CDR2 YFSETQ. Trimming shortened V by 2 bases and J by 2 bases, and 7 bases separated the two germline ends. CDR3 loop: CASSLGGQETQYF. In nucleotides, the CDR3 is TGCGCCAGCAGCTTAGGCGGTCAAGAGACCCAGTACTTC.

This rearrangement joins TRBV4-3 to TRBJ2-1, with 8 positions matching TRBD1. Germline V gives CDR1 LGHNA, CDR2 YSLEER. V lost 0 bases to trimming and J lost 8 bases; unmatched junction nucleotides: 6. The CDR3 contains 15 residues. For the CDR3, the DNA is TGCGCCAGCAGCCAAGACGCCAGGGGGCACGATGAGCAGTTCTTC. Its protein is CASSQDARGHDEQFF.

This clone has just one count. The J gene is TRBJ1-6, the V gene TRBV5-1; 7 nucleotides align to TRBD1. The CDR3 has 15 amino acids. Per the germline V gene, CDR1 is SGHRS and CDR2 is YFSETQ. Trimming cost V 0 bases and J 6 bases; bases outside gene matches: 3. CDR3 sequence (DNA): TGCGCCAGCAGCTTGGGTACAGGGGCTAATTCACCCCTCCACTTT. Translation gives CASSLGTGANSPLHF.

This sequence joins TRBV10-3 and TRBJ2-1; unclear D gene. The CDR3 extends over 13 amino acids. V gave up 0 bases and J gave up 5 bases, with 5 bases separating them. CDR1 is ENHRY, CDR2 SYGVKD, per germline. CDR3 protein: CAISESENNEQFF. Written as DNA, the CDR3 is TGTGCCATCAGTGAGTCTGAGAACAATGAGCAGTTCTTC.

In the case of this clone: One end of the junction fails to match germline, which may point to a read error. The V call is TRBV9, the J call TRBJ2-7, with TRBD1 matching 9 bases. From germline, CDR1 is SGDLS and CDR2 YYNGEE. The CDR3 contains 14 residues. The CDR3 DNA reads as TGTGCCAACAGCGTTGCCGGGACAGGGAATGAGCAGTACTTC. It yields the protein CANSVAGTGNEQYF.

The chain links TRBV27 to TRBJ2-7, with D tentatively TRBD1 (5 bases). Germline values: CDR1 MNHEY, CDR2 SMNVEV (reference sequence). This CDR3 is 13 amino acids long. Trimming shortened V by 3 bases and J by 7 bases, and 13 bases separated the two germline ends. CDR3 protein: CASSLLAGWEQYF. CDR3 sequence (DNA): TGTGCCAGCAGTTTGCTGGCAGGGTGGGAGCAGTACTTC.

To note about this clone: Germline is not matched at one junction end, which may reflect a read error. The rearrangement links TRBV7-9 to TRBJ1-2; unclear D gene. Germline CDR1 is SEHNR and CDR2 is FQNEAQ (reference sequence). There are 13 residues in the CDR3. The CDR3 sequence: CSSSQDGSYGYTF. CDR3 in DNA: TGTTCCAGCAGCCAGGACGGGAGTTATGGCTACACCTTC.

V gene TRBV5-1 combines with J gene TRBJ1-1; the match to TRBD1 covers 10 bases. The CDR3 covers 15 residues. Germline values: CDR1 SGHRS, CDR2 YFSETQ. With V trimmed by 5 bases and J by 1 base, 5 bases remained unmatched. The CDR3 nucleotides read TGCGCCAGCAGGTGGACAGGGGGACCGAACACTGAAGCTTTCTTT. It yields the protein CASRWTGGPNTEAFF.

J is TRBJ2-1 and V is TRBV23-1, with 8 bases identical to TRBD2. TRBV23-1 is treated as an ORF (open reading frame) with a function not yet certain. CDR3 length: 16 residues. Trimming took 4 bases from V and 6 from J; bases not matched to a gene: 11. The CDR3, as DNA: TGCGCCAGCAGTCGCCCGGGACTAGAAGATGTCAATGAGCAGTTCTTC. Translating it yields CASSRPGLEDVNEQFF.

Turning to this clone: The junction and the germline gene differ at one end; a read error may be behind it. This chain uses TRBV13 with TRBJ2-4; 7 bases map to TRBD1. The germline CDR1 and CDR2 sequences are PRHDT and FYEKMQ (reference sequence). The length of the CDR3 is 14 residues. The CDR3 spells CASSLQGEKNSQYF. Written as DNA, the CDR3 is TGTGCCAGCAGCTTACAGGGGGAAAAAAACAGTCAGTACTTC. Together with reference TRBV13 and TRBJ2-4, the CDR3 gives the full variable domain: AAGVIQSPRHLIKEKRETATLKCYPIPRHDTVYWYQQGPGQDPQFLISFYEKMQSDKGSIPDRFSAQQFSDYHSELNMSSLELGDSALYFCASSLQGEKNSQYFGAGTRLSVL.

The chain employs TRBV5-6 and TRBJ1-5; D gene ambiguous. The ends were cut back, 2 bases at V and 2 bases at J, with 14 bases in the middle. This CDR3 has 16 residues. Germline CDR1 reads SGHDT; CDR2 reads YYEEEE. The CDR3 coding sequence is TGTGCCAGCAGCTTCCAAGCCCCGGGTGGCAATCAGCCCCAGCATTTT. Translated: CASSFQAPGGNQPQHF.

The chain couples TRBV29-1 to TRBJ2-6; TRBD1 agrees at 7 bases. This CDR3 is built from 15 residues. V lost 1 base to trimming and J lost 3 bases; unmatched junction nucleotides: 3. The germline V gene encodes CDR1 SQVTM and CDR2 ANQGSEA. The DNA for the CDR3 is TGCAGCGTTGAAGTAGGGGGCTTTGGGGCCAACGTCCTGACTTTC. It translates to CSVEVGGFGANVLTF.

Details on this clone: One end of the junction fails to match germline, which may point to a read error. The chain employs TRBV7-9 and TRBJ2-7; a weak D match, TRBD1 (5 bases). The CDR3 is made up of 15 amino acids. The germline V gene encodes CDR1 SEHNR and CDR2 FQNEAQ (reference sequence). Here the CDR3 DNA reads TGTTCCAGCAGCCTGGTGGGGCTCCCGTTCGACGAGCAGTACTTC. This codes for CSSSLVGLPFDEQYF.

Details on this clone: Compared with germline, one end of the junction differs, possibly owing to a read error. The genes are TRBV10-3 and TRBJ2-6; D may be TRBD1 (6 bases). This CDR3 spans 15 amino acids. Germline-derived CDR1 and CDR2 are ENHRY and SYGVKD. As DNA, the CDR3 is TGTGCCATCAGTGAGACAGGGATGGGGGCCAACGGCCTGACTTTC. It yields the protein CAISETGMGANGLTF.

The DNA for the CDR3 is TGTGCCAGTAGTAAAGGGGGACTAGCGGGAGTGTCCTACAATGAGCAGTTCTTC. It is translated as CASSKGGLAGVSYNEQFF. The V call is TRBV19, the J call TRBJ2-1; TRBD2 agrees at 14 bases. The CDR3 consists of 18 residues. Germline trimming cut 4 bases from V and 1 base from J; bases unmatched to any gene: 6. The germline gives CDR1 LNHDA, CDR2 SQIVND (reference sequence).

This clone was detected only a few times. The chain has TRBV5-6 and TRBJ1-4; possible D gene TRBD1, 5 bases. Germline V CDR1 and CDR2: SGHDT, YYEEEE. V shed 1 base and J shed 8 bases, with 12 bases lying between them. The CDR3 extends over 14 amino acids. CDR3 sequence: CASSLWTLGEKLFF. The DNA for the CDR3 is TGTGCCAGCAGCTTGTGGACACTTGGAGAAAAACTGTTTTTT.

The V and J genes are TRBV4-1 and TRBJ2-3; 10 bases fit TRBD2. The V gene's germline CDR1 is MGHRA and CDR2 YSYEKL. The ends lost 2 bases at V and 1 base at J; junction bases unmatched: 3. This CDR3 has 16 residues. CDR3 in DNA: TGCGCCAGCAGCCAAACCGGGACTAGCGGCACAGATACGCAGTATTTT. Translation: CASSQTGTSGTDTQYF.

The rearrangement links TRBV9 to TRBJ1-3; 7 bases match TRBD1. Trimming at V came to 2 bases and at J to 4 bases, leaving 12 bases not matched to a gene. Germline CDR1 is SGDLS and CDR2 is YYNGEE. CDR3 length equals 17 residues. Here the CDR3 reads CASSVRGQDSLGNTIYF. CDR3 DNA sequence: TGTGCCAGCAGCGTCCGTGGACAGGACTCATTGGGAAACACCATATATTTT.

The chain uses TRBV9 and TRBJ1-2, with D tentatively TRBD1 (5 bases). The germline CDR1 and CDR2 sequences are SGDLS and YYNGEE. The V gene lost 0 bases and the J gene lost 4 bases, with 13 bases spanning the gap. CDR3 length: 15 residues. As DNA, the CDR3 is TGTGCCAGCAGCGTAGGAGGGACGGGAGGCTATGGCTACACCTTC. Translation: CASSVGGTGGYGYTF. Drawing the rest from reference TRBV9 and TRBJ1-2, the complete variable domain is DSGVTQTPKHLITATGQRVTLRCSPRSGDLSVYWYQQSLDQGLQFLIQYYNGEERAKGNILERFSAQQFPDLHSELNLSSLELGDSALYFCASSVGGTGGYGYTFGSGTRLTVV.

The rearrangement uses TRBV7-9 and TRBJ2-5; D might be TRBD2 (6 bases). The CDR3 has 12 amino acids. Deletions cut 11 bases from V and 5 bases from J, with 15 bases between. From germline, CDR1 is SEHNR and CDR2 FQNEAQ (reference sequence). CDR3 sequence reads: CASEGLRETQYF. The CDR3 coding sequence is TGTGCCTCGGAGGGGCTGAGGGAGACCCAGTACTTC.

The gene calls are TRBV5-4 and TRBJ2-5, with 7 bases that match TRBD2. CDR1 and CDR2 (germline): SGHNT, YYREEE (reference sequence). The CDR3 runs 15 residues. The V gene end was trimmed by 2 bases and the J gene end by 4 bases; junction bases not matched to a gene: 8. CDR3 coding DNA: TGTGCCAGCAGCTTCCAACTAGCGATGGGAGAGACCCAGTACTTC. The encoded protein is CASSFQLAMGETQYF.

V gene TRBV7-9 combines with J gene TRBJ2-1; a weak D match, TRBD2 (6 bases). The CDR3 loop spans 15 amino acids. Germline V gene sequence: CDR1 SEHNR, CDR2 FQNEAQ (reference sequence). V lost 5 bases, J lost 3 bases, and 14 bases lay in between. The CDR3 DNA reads TGTGCCAGCAGCCGCGCCGGGGGTTTCTACAATGAGCAGTTCTTC. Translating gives CASSRAGGFYNEQFF.

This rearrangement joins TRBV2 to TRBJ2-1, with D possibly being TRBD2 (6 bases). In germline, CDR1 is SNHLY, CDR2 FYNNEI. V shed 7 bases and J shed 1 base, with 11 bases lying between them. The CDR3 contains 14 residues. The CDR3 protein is CASMASESYNEQFF. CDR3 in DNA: TGTGCCAGCATGGCTAGCGAGTCCTACAATGAGCAGTTCTTC.